The subject of this entry is one TCR beta chain. This clone has a single count. What this receptor recognizes is not known. No base qualities exist here, and no much larger clone lies one base off it. TCRbeta CDR3 regions were amplified from genomic DNA using the immunoSEQ Assay, a bias-controlled multiplex PCR. The source study handled its data this way. The number of nucleated cells in each sample was estimated by amplification of reference gene primers within the assay. To quantify the absolute abundance of each unique TCRbeta CDR3 rearrangement, sequence reads were collapsed and filtered. For each sample, productive Simpson clonality was calculated by taking the square root of Simpson's diversity index across productive rearrangements. TCRdb re-hosts the immuneACCESS table, in-frame sequences only. Its copies lack some clones; in the studies checked, an unresolved V gene accounts for under half of them, and the cause for the rest is not known. V, J and clone size were drawn from that table, and D and trimming were deduced from the DNA. Recorded for this sample are 75,000 to 95,000 clones; roughly 80% of them occurred a single time. Of the sample, about a third is held by the ten largest clones.

At one collaborating source in Seattle, patients were enrolled during active infection and were followed longitudinally through the course of disease. Whole blood was collected in K2EDTA tubes by collaborating institutions according to the institutions' own protocols. For TCRbeta analysis, collaborators shipped samples in one of three forms: frozen whole blood, isolated PBMCs, or DNA extracted from either of those sample types. Spanning cysteine to phenylalanine, the CDR3 consists of 12 amino acids. Only the CDR3 DNA is retained, 36 bases long and in frame from the first base. From a lookup of the germline V gene, CDR1 and CDR2 are SQVTM and ANQGSEA. From V the trimming removes 2 bases and from J it removes 5 bases, while the gene matches leave 2 bases of the junction unaccounted for. The sample is drawn from a study of blood T cell repertoires in COVID-19 (dated by TCRdb to 2020 to 2021). For the study in its entirety: Collaborator samples came from the United States, Italy and Spain and covered acute and convalescent phases of COVID-19. The prospective study material was composed of cDNA or gDNA derived from T cells, B-cell-depleted T cells, or PBMCs. Subjects who had been exposed to COVID-19, were actively infected with it, or had recovered from it provided the deeply sampled blood TCRbeta repertoires that made up the dataset. The repertoires were released in a freely available public database intended as a resource for research on the immune response to SARS-CoV-2. Samples came from the ongoing ImmuneRACE study (first 160 participants) plus 1,254 subjects from 6 global collaborators. Sample metadata almost always included a de-identified subject ID, COVID-19 status, age in years and sex. Where available, HLA class I and class II types were taken from metadata supplied by the sample provider and were not determined by assay-based typing. General findings and caveats noted by the study authors: How much clinical and demographic metadata was included differed by source and by participant, and the metadata was provided uncurated.

The receptor was isolated from a man aged 55-75 years with COVID-19, enrolled during active disease. The sequencing sample was made of peripheral blood. Recombination connected TRBV29-1 to TRBJ2-7; 8 junctional bases match TRBD1. The nucleotide sequence reads TGCAGCGTTGAAACGACAGGGGACGAGCAGTACTTC. It specifies CSVETTGDEQYF.